This T cell receptor (beta chain) appears in the sequencing data of a study of vaccination effects on CD4 cells after COVID-19. The CDR3 runs 15 residues. V was clipped by 6 bases and J by 1 base, with 15 bases between them. The germline V gene has CDR1 MNHEY and CDR2 SVGEGT. Within the ViraFEST assay, antigen-specific CD4+ T cells underwent expansion with viral peptide pools prior to sequencing. Subsequent to roughly 10 days of culture, CD4+ T cells were isolated. Neither prior SARS-CoV-2 infection nor positive nucleocapsid antibodies were present in the vaccine recipients. This clone was detected only once. The antigen is unknown. Only in-frame clones appear in the TCRdb table, and some are missing; sequencing was by immunoSEQ multiplex PCR. The sample includes roughly 53,000 clones, about four fifths seen only once; the top ten take around 5.5%.

The source material was CD4+ T cells from PBMCs cultured with HCoV-OC43 spike peptides, sampled before COVID-19 vaccination. The subset: HCoV-OC43 spike overlapping peptide pool stimulation. The TCR was taken from a human donor who received a COVID-19 vaccine. The chain links TRBV6-2 or TRBV6-3 to TRBJ2-5; D is unresolved. The DNA for the CDR3 is TGTGCCAGCAGCTCTTTCGGCAGCGTCCAAGAGACCCAGTACTTC. It translates to CASSSFGSVQETQYF.